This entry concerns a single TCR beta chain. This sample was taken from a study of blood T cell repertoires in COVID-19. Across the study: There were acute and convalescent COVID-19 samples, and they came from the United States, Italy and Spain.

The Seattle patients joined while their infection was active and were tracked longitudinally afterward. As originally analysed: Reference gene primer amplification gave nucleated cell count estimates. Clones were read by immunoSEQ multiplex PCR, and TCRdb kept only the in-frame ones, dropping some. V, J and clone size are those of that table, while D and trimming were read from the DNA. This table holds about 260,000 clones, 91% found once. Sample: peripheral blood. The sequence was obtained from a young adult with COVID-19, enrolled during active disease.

The CDR3 protein is CASSPSGLSYNEQFF. CDR3 nucleotide sequence: TGTGCCAGCAGCCCTAGCGGGCTCTCCTACAATGAGCAGTTCTTC. This chain connects TRBV5-4 to TRBJ2-1, with 8 bases aligning to TRBD2. V was clipped by 4 bases and J by 0 bases; unmatched bases: 3. Germline V gene sequence: CDR1 SGHNT, CDR2 YYREEE (reference sequence). There are 15 residues in the CDR3. The entire variable domain, with the rest obtained from reference TRBV5-4 and TRBJ2-1, is as follows: ETGVTQSPTHLIKTRGQQVTLRCSSQSGHNTVSWYQQALGQGPQFIFQYYREEENGRGNFPPRFSGLQFPNYSSELNVNALELDDSALYLCASSPSGLSYNEQFFGPGTRLTVL.